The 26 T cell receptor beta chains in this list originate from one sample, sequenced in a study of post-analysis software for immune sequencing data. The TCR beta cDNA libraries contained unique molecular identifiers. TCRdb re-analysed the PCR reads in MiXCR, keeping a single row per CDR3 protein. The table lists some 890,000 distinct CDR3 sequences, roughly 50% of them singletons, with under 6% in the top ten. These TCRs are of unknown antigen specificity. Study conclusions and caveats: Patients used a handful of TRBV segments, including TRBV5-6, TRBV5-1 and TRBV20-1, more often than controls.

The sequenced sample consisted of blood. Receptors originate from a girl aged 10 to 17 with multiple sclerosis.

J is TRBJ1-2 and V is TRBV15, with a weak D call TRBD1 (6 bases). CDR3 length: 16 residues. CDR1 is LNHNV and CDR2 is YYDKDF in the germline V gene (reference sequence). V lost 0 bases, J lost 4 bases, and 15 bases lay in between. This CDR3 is CATSRDTGQFSYGYTF. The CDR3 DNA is TGTGCCACCAGCAGAGACACCGGACAGTTTTCCTATGGCTACACCTTC.

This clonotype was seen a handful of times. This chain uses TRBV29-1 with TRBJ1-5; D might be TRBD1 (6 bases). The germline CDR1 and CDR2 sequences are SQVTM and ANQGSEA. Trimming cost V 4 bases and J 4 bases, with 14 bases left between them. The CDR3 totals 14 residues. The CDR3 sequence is CSVAPQGVNQPQHF. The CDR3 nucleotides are TGCAGCGTTGCCCCACAGGGAGTGAATCAGCCCCAGCATTTT.

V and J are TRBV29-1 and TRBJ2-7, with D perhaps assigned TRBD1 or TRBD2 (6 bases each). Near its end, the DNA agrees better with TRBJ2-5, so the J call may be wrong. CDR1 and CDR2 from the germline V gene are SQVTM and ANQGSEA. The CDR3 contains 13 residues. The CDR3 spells CSSKWGAKQTQYF. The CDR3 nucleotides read TGCAGCTCTAAATGGGGGGCTAAACAGACCCAGTACTTC.

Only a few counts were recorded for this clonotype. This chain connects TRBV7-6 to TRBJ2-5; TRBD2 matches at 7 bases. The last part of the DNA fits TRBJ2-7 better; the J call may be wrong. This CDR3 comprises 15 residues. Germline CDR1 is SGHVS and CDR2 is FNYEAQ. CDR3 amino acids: CASRPLGEGGYEQYF. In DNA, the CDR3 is TGTGCCAGCAGGCCCCTAGGGGAGGGAGGCTACGAGCAGTACTTC.

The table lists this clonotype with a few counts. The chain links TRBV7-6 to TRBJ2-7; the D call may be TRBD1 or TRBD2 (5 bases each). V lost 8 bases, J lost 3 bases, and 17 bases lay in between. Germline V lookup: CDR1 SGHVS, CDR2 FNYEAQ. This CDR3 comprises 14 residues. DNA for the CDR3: TGTGCCAGCCAGCGGACACCGGAATTCTACGAGCAGTACTTC. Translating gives CASQRTPEFYEQYF. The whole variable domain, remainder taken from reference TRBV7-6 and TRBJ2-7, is GAGVSQSPRYKVTKRGQDVALRCDPISGHVSLYWYRQALGQGPEFLTYFNYEAQQDKSGLPNDRFSAERPEGSISTLTIQRTEQRDSAMYRCASQRTPEFYEQYFGPGTRLTVT.

CDR3 DNA: TGCAGCGCCTCCAGTTACACAGATACGCAGTATTTT. Translation gives CSASSYTDTQYF. The chain couples TRBV29-1 to TRBJ2-3, with D unresolved. The length of the CDR3 is 12 residues. Deletions cut 7 bases from V and 2 bases from J, with 10 bases between. From germline, CDR1 is SQVTM and CDR2 ANQGSEA.

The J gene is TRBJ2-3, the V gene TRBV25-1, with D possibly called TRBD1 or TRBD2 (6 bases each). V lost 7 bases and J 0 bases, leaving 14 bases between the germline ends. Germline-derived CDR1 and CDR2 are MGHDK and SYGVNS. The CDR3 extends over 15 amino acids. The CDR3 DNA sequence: TGTGCCAGCATCGAGGGGGGCCTCAGCACAGATACGCAGTATTTT. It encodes CASIEGGLSTDTQYF.

The CDR3 sequence: CASSHKGRGTSGTRGQFF. The CDR3 region has the DNA TGTGCCAGCAGCCACAAGGGACGAGGGACTAGCGGTACCCGCGGGCAGTTCTTC. The J gene is TRBJ2-1, the V gene TRBV3-1; 11 nucleotides agree with TRBD2. V gave up 3 bases and J gave up 12 bases; unmatched junction bases: 19. CDR1 and CDR2 from the germline V gene are LGHDT and YNNKEL (reference sequence). The CDR3 totals 18 residues.

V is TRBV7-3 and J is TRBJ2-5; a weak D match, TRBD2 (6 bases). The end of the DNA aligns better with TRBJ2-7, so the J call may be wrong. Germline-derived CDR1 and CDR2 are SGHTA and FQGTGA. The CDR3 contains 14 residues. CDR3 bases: TGTGCCAGCAGCCGGGACTCCAGGAACTACGAGCAGTACTTC. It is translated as CASSRDSRNYEQYF.

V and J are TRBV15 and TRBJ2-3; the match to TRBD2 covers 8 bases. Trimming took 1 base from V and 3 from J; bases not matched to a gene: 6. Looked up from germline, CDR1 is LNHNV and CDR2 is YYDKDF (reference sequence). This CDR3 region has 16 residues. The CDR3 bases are TGTGCCACCAGCAGAGCGGGGGGGCGTGGAACAGATACGCAGTATTTT. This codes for CATSRAGGRGTDTQYF.

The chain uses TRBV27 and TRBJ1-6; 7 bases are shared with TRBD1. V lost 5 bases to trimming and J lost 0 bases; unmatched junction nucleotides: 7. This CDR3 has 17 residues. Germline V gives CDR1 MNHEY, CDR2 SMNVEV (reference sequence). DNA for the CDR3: TGTGCCAGCAGTCTACTACAGGGGAGCTCCTATAATTCACCCCTCCACTTT. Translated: CASSLLQGSSYNSPLHF.

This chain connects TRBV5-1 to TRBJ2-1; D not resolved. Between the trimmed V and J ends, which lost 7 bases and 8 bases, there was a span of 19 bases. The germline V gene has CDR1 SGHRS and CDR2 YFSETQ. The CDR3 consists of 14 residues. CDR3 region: CASVVTSNPHEQFF. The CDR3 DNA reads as TGCGCCAGCGTCGTTACGAGCAATCCCCATGAGCAGTTCTTC.

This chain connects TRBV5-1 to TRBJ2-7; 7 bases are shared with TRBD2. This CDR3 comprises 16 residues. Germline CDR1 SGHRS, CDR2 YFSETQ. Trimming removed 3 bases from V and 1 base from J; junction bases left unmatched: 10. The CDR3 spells CASSSLRGSFSYEQYF. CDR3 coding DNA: TGCGCCAGCAGCTCCCTCCGCGGGAGTTTTTCCTACGAGCAGTACTTC.

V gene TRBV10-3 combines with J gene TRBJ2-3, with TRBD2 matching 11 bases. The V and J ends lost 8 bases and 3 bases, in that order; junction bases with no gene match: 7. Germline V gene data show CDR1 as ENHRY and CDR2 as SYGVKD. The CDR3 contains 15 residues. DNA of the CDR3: TGTGCCATCCGCCCAACTAGCGGGGGAACAGATACGCAGTATTTT. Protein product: CAIRPTSGGTDTQYF.

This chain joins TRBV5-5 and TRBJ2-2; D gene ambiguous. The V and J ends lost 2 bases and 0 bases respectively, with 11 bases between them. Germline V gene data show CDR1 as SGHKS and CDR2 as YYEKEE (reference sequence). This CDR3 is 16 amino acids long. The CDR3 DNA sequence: TGTGCCAGCAGCTTCTACGGGCAGACGAACACCGGGGAGCTGTTTTTT. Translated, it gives CASSFYGQTNTGELFF.

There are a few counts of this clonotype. As DNA, the CDR3 is TGTGCCAGCAGCCAAGGCCACAGCGGTACCTACGAGCAGTACTTC. Translation: CASSQGHSGTYEQYF. The chain links TRBV14 to TRBJ2-7; a weak D match, TRBD2 (5 bases). CDR1 is SGHDN, CDR2 FVKESK, per germline. The CDR3 is made up of 15 amino acids. Trimming left V 1 base short and J 2 bases short, with 12 bases between.

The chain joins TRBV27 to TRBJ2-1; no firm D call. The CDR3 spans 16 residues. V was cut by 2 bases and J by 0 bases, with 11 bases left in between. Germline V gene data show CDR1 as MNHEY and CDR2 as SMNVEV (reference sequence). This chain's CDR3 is CASSLTPMSSYNEQFF. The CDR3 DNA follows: TGTGCCAGCAGTTTAACCCCCATGAGCTCCTACAATGAGCAGTTCTTC.

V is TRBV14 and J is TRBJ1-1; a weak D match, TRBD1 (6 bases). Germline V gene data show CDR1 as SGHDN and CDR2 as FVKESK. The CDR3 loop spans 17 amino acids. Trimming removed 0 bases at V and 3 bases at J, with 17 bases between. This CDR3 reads CASSQDMRRGMDTEAFF. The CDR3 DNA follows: TGTGCCAGCAGCCAAGATATGAGGAGGGGGATGGACACTGAAGCTTTCTTT.

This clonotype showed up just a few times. CDR3 bases: TGTGCCAGCACTATCCGGAGACAAGTTGGATATAATTCACCCCTCCACTTT. Encoded protein: CASTIRRQVGYNSPLHF. The V and J genes are TRBV2 and TRBJ1-6; D gene unclear. V shed 7 bases and J shed 4 bases, with 20 bases lying between them. Germline CDR1 reads SNHLY; CDR2 reads FYNNEI. The CDR3 spans 17 residues.

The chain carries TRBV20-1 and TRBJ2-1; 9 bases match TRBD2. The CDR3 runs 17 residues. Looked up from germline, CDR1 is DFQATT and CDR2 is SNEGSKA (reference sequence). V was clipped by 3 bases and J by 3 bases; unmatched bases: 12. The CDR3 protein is CSASPPEIAGDYNEQFF. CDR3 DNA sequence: TGCAGTGCTAGTCCCCCCGAAATAGCGGGGGACTACAATGAGCAGTTCTTC.

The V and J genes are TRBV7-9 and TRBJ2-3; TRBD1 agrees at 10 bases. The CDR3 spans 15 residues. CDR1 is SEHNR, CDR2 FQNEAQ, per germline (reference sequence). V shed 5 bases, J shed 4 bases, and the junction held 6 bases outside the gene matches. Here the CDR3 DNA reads TGTGCCAGCAGCCCGGGACAGGGGAAGGCAGATACGCAGTATTTT. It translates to CASSPGQGKADTQYF.

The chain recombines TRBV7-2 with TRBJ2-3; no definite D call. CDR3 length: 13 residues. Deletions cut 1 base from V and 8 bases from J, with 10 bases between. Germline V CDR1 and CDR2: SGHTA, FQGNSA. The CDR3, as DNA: TGTGCCAGCAGCTTAGGGCCTCCCAGTACGCAGTATTTT. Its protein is CASSLGPPSTQYF.

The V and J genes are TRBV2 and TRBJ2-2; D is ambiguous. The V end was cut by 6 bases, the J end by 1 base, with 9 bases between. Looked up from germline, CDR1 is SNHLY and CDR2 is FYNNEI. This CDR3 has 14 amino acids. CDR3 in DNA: TGTGCCAGCAGGAACATAGTGAACACCGGGGAGCTGTTTTTT. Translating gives CASRNIVNTGELFF.

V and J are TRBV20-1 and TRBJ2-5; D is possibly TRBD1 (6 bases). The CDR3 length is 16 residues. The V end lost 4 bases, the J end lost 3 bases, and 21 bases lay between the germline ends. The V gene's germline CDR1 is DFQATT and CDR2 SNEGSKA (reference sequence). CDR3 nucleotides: TGCAGTGCTACGGACAGCCAGTTCGCAACGAAAGAGACCCAGTACTTC. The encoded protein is CSATDSQFATKETQYF.

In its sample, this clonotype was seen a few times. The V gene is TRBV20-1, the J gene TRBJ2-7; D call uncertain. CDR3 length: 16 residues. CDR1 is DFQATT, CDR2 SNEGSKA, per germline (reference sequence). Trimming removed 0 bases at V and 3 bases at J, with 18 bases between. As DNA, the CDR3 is TGCAGTGCTAGAGAGGGTAGGAGAACTACTCACTACGAGCAGTACTTC. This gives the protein CSAREGRRTTHYEQYF.

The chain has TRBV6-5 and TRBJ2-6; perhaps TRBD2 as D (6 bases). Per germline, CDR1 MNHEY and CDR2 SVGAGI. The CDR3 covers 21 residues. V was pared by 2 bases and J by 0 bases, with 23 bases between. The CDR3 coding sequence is TGTGCCAGCAGTTACGGGCGGGGAAAGGTACACAGGTTCTCTGGGGCCAACGTCCTGACTTTC. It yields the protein CASSYGRGKVHRFSGANVLTF.